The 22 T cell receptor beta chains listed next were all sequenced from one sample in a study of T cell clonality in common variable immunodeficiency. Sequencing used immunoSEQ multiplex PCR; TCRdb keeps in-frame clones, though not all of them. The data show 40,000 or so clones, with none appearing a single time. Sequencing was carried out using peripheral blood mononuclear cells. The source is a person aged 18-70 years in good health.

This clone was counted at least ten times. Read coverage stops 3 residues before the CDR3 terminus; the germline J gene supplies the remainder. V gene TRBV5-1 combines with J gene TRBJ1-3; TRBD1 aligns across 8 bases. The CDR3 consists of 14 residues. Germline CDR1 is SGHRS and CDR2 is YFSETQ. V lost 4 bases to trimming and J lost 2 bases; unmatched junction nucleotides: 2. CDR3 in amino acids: CASSVQGAGNTIYF. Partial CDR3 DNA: TGCGCCAGCAGCGTACAGGGGGCTGGAAACACC.

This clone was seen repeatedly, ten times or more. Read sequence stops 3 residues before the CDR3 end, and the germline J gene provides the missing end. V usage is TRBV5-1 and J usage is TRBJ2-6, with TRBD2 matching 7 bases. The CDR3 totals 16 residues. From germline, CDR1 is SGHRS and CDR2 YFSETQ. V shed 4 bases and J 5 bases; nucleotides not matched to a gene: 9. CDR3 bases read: TGCGCCAGCAGCCCGCAGCGGGAAGCGAGGGCCAACGTC. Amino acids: CASSPQREARANV. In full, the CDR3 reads CASSPQREARANVLTF.

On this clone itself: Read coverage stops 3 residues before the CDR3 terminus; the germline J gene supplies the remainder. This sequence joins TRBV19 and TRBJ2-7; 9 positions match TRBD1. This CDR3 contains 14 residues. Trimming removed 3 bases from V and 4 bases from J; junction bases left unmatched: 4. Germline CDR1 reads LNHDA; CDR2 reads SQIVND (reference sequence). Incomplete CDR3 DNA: TGTGCCAGTAGTATGGGACAGGGAGTTTACGAG. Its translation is CASSMGQGVYE. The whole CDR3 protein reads CASSMGQGVYEQYF. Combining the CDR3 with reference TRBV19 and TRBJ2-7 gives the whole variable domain DGGITQSPKYLFRKEGQNVTLSCEQNLNHDAMYWYRQDPGQGLRLIYYSQIVNDFQKGDIAEGYSVSREKKESFPLTVTSAQKNPTAFYLCASSMGQGVYEQYFGPGTRLTVT.

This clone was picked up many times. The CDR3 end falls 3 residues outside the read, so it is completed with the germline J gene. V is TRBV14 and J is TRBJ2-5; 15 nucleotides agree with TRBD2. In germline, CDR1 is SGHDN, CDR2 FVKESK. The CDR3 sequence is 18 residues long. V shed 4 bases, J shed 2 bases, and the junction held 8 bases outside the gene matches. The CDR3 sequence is CASSPGGLAGGPQETQYF. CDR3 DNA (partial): TGTGCCAGCAGCCCGGGGGGACTAGCGGGAGGCCCACAAGAGACC.

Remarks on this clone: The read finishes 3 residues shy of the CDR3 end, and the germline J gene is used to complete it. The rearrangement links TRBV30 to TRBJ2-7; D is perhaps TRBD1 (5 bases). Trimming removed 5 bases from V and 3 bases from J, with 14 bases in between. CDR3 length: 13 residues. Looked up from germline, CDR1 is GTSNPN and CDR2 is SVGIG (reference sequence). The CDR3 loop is CAWGLGLGYEQYF. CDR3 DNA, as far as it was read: TGTGCCTGGGGCTTGGGGCTTGGCTACGAG.

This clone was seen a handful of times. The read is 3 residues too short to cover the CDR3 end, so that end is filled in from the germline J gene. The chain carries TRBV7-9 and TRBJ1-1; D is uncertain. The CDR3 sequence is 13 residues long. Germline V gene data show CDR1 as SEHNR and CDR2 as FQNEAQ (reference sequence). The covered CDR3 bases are TGTGCCAGCAGCTTGTCTAGCTCCTACGAG. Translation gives CASSLSSSYE. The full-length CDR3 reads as CASSLSSSYEAFF.

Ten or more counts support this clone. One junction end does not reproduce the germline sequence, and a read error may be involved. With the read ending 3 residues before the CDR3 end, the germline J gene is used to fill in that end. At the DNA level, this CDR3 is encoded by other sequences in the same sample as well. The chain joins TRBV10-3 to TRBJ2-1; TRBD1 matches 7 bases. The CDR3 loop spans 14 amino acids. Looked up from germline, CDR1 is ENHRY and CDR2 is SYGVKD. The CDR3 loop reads CAISERGGKSEQFF. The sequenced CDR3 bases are TGCGCCATCAGTGAACGAGGGGGCAAAAGTGAG.

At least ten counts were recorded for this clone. CDR3 residues: CASSLQGANTEAFF. CDR3 DNA, as far as it was read: TGTGCCAGCTCATTACAGGGGGCGAACACTGAA. The rearrangement uses TRBV18 and TRBJ1-1; TRBD1 matches 9 bases. Read data end 3 residues before the CDR3 end; the end is taken from the germline J gene. The trim removed 5 bases at V and 1 base at J, leaving 2 bases unmatched. The CDR3 length is 14 residues. Germline values: CDR1 KGHSH, CDR2 LQKENI.

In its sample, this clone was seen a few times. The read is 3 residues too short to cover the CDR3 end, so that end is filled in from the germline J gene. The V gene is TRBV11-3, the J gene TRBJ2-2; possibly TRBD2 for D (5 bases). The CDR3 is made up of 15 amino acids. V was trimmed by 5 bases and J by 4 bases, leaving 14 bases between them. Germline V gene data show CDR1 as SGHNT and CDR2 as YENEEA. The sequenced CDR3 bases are TGTGCCAGCAGCCGTGGTAGTCTAGCCACCGGGGAG. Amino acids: CASSRGSLATGE. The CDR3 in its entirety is CASSRGSLATGELFF.

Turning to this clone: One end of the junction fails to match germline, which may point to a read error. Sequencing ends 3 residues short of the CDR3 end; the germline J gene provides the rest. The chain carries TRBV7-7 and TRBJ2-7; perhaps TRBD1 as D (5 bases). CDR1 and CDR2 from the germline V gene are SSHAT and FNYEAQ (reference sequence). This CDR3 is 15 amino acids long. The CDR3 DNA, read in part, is TGTGCTAGCAGCCCCATTAAGACAGCCTCCTACGAG. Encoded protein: CASSPIKTASYE. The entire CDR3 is CASSPIKTASYEQYF. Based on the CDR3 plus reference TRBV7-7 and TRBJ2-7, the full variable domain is GAGVSQSPRYKVTKRGQDVTLRCDPISSHATLYWYQQALGQGPEFLTYFNYEAQPDKSGLPSDRFSAERPEGSISTLTIQRTEQRDSAMYRCASSPIKTASYEQYFGPGTRLTVT.

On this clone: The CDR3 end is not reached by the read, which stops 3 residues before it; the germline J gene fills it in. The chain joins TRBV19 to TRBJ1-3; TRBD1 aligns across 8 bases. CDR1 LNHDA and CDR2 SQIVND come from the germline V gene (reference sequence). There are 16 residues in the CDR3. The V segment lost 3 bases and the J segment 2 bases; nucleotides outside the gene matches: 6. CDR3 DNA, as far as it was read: TGTGCCAGTAGTATTAACTCAGGGGGCACTGGAAACACC. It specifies CASSINSGGTGNT. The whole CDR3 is CASSINSGGTGNTIYF.

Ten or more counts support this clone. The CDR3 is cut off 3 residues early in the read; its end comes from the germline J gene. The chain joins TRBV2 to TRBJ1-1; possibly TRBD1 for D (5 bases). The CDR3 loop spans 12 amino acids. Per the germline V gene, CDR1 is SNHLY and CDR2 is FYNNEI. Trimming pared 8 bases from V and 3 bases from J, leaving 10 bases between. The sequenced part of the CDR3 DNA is TGTGCCAGCTGGCTAGGGGACACTGAA. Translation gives CASWLGDTE. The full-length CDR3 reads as CASWLGDTEAFF.

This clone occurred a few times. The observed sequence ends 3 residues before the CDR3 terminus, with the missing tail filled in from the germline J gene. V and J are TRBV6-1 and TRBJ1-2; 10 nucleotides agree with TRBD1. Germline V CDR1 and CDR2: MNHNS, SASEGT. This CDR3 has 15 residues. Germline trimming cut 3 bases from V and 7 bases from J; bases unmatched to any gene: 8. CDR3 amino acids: CASSDGGTGVSGYTF. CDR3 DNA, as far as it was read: TGTGCCAGCAGTGACGGTGGGACAGGGGTGTCTGGC.

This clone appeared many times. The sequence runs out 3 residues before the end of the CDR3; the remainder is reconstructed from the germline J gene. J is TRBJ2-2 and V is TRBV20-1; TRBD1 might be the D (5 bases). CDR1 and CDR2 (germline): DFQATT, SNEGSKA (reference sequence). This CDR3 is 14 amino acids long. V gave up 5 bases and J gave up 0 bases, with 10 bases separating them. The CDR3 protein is CSARRQTNTGELFF. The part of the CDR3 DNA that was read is TGCAGTGCTCGGCGACAGACGAACACCGGGGAG.

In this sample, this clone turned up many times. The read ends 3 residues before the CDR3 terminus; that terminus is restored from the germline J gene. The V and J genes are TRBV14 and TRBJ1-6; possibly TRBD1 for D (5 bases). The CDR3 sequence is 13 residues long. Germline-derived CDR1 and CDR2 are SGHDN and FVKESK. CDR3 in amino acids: CASSQEGGLALHF. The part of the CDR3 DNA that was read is TGTGCCAGCAGCCAAGAGGGGGGTTTGGCC.

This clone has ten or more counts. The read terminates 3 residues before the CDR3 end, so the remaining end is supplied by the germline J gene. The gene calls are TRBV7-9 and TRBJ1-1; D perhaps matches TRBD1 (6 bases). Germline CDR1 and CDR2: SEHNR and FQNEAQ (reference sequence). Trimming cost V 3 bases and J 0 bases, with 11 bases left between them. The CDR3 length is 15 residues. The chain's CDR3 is CASSFKQGLNTEAFF. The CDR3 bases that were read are TGTGCCAGCAGCTTTAAACAGGGATTGAACACTGAA.

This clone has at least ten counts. CDR3 DNA, as far as it was read: TGTGCCAGCAGCCAAGATAGGACTAGCGGGACTCTCCTCACAGATACG. Protein product: CASSQDRTSGTLLTDT. The entire CDR3 reads CASSQDRTSGTLLTDTQYF. The chain employs TRBV4-2 and TRBJ2-3, with 12 bases identical to TRBD2. The sequence runs out 3 residues before the end of the CDR3; the remainder is reconstructed from the germline J gene. The CDR3 contains 19 residues. The germline V gene has CDR1 LGHNA and CDR2 YNFKEQ. V was pared by 0 bases and J by 2 bases, with 9 bases of the junction left unmatched.

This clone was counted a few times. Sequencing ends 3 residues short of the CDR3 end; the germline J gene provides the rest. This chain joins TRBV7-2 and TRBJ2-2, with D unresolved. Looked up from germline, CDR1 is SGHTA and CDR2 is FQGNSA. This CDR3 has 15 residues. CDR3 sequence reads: CASSLLGGPSSPLFF. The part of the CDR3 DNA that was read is TGTGCCAGCAGCTTGTTAGGCGGTCCTAGTTCACCG.

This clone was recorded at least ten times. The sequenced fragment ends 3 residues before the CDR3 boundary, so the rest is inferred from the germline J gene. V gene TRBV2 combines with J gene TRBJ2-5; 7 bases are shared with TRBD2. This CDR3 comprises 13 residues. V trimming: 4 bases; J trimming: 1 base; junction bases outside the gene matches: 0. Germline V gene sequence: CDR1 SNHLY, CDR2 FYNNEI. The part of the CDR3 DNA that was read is TGTGCCAGCAGTGGGACTAGCCAAGAGACC. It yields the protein CASSGTSQET. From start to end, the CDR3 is CASSGTSQETQYF.

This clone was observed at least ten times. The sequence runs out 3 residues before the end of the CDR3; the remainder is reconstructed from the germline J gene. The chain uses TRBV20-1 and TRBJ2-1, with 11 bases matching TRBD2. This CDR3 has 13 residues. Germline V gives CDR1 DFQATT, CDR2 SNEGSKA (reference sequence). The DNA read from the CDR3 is TGCAGAACTAGCGGGAGCTCCTACAATGAG. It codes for CRTSGSSYNE. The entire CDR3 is CRTSGSSYNEQFF.

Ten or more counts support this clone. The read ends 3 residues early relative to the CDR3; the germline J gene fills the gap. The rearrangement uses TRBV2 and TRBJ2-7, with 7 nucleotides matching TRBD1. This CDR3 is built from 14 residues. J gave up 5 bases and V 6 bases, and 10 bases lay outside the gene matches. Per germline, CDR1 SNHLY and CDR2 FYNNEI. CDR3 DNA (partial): TGTGCCAGCAGCCAAGCAGGGGGAGTGAACGAG. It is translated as CASSQAGGVNE. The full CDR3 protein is CASSQAGGVNEQYF.

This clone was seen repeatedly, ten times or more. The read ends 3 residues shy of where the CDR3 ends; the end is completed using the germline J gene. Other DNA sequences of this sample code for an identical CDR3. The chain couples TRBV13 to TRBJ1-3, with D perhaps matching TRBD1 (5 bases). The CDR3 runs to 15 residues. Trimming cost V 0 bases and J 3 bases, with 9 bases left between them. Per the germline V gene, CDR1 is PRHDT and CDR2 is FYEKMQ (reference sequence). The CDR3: CASSLGAGLGNTIYF. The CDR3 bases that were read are TGTGCCAGCAGCTTAGGTGCAGGGCTTGGAAACACC.